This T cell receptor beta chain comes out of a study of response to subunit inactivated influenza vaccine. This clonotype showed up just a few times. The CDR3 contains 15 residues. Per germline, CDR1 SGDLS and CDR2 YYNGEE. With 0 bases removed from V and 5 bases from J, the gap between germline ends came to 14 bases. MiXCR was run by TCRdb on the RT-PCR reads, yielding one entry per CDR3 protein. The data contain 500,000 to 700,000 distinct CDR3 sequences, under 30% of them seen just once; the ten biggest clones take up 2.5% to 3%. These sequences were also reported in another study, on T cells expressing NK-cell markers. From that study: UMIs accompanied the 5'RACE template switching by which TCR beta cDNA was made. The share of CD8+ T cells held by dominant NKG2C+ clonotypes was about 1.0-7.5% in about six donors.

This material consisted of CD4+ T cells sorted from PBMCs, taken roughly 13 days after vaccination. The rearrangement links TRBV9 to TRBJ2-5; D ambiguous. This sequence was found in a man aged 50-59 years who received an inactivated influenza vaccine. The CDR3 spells CASSVVGIPSETQYF. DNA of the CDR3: TGTGCCAGCAGCGTAGTGGGGATCCCCTCTGAGACCCAGTACTTC. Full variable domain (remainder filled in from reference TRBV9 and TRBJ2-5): DSGVTQTPKHLITATGQRVTLRCSPRSGDLSVYWYQQSLDQGLQFLIQYYNGEERAKGNILERFSAQQFPDLHSELNLSSLELGDSALYFCASSVVGIPSETQYFGPGTRLLVL.